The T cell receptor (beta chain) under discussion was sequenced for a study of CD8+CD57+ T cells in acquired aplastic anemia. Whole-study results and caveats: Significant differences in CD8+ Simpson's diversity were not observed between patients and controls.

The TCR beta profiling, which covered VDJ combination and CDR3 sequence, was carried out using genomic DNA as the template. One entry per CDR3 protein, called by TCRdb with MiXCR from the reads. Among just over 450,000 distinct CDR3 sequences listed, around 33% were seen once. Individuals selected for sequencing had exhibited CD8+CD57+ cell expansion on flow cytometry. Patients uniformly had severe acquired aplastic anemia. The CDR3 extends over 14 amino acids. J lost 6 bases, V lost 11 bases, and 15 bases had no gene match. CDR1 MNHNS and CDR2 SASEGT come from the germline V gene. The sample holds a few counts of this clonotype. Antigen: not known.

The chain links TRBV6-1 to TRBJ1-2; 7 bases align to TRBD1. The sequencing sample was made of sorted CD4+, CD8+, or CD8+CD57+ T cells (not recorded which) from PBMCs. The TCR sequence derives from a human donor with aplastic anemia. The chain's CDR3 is CAGGVDRERDGYTF. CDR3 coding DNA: TGTGCCGGGGGGGTCGACAGGGAACGTGATGGCTACACCTTC.